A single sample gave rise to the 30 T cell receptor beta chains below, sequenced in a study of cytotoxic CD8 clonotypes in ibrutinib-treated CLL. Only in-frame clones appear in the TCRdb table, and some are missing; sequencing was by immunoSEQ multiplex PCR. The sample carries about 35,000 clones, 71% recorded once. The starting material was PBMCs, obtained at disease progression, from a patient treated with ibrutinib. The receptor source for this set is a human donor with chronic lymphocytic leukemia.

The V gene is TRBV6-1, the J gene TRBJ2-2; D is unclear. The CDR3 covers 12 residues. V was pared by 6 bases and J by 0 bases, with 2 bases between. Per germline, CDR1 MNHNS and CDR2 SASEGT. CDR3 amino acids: CASRSNTGELFF. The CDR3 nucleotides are TGTGCCAGCAGGTCGAACACCGGGGAGCTGTTTTTT.

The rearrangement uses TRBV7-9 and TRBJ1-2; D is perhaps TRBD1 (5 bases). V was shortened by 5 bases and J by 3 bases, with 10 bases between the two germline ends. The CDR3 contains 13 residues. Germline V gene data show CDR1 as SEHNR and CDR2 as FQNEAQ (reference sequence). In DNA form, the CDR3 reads TGTGCCAGCAGCCCCGACAGTTACTATGGCTACACCTTC. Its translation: CASSPDSYYGYTF.

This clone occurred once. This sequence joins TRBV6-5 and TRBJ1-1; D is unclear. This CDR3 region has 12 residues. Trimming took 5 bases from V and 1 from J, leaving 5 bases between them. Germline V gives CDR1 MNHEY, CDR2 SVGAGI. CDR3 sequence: CASSRTNTEAFF. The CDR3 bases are TGTGCCAGCAGTCGTACGAACACTGAAGCTTTCTTT.

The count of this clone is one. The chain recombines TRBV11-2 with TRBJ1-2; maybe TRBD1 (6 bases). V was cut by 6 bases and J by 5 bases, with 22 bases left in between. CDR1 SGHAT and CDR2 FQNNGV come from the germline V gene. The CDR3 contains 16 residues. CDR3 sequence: CASSPLTGRIKYGYTF. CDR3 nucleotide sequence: TGTGCCAGCAGTCCACTTACAGGGAGGATTAAATATGGCTACACCTTC.

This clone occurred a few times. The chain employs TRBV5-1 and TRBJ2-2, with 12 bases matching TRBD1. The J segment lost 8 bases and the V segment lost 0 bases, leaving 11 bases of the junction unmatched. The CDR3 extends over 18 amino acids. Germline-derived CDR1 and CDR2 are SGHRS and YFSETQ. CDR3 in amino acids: CASSLDAAGTGGPGELFF. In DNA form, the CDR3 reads TGCGCCAGCAGCTTGGACGCCGCCGGGACAGGGGGCCCGGGGGAGCTGTTTTTT.

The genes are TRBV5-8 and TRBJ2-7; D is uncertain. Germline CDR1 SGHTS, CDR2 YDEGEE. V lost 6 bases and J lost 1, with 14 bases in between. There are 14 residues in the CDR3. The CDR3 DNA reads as TGTGCCAGCACCTCCCCATGGAAATCCTACGAGCAGTACTTC. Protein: CASTSPWKSYEQYF.

The CDR3 DNA reads as TGCGCCAGCAGCTTGATTGGCAGGGGGATGCAAGAGACCCAGTACTTC. It is translated as CASSLIGRGMQETQYF. The chain carries TRBV5-1 and TRBJ2-5; TRBD1 matches 7 bases. Germline CDR1 SGHRS, CDR2 YFSETQ. Trimming cost V 1 base and J 2 bases; bases outside gene matches: 8. The CDR3 covers 16 residues.

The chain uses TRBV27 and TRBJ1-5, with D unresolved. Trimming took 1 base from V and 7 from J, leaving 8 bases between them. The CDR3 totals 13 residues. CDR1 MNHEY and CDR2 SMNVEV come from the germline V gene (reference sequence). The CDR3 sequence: CASSLWGEQPQHF. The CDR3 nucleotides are TGTGCCAGCAGTTTATGGGGTGAGCAGCCCCAGCATTTT.

CDR3 residues: CASSLGARGNRGTNEKLFF. CDR3 sequence (DNA): TGCGCCAGCAGCTTGGGGGCCAGGGGAAATAGAGGAACTAATGAAAAACTGTTTTTT. The J gene is TRBJ1-4, the V gene TRBV5-1, with D possibly being TRBD1 (6 bases). CDR3 size: 19 residues. Trimming removed 0 bases from V and 1 base from J, with 19 bases in between. Germline CDR1 reads SGHRS; CDR2 reads YFSETQ.

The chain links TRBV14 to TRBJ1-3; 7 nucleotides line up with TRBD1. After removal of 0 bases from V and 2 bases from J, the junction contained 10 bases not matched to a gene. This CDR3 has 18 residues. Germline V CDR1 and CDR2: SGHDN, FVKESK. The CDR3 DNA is TGTGCCAGCAGCCAAGATTATGCCCGCGACAGGGCTGGAAACACCATATATTTT. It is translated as CASSQDYARDRAGNTIYF.

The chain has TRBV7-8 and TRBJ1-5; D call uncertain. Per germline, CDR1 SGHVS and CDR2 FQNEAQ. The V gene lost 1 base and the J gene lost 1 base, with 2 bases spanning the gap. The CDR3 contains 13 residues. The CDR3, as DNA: TGTGCCAGCAGCTTAGACAGCAATCAGCCCCAGCATTTT. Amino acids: CASSLDSNQPQHF.

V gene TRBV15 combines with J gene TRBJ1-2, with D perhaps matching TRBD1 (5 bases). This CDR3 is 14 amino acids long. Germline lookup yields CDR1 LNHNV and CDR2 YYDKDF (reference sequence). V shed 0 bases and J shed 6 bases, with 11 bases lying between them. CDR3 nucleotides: TGTGCCACCAGCAGAGATTATCCCAGGGATGGCTACACCTTC. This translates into CATSRDYPRDGYTF.

The CDR3 region is CASSYRGALNQPQHF. As DNA, the CDR3 is TGTGCCAGCAGTTACCGGGGGGCCCTCAATCAGCCCCAGCATTTT. The chain couples TRBV6-5 to TRBJ1-5; D is perhaps TRBD1 (6 bases). CDR1 is MNHEY and CDR2 is SVGAGI in the germline V gene. The CDR3 loop spans 15 amino acids. V gave up 2 bases and J gave up 3 bases, with 11 bases separating them.

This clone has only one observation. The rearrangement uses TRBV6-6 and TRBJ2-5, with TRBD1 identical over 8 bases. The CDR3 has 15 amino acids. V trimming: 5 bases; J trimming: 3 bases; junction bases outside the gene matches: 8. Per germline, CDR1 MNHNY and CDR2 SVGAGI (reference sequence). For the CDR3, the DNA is TGTGCCAGCAGTGGCCCGGACAGGGCAGAAGAGACCCAGTACTTC. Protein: CASSGPDRAEETQYF.

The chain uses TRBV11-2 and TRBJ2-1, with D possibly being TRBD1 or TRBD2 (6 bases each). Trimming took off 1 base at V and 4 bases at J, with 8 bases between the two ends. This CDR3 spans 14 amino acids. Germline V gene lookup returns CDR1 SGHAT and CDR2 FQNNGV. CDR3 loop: CASSLGGAYNEQFF. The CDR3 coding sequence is TGTGCCAGCAGCTTAGGGGGGGCGTACAATGAGCAGTTCTTC. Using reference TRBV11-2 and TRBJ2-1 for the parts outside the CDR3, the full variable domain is EAGVAQSPRYKIIEKRQSVAFWCNPISGHATLYWYQQILGQGPKLLIQFQNNGVVDDSQLPKDRFSAERLKGVDSTLKIQPAKLEDSAVYLCASSLGGAYNEQFFGPGTRLTVL.

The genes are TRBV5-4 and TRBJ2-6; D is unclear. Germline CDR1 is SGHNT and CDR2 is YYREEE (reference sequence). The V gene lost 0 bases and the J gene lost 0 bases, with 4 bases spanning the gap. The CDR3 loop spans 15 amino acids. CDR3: CASSLGGSGANVLTF. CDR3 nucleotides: TGTGCCAGCAGCTTGGGAGGCTCTGGGGCCAACGTCCTGACTTTC.

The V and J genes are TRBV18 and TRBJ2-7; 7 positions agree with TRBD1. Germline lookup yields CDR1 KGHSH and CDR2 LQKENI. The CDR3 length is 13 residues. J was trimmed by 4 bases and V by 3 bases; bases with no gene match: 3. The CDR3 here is CASSPGQRYEQYF. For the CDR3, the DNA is TGTGCCAGCTCACCGGGACAGAGATACGAGCAGTACTTC.

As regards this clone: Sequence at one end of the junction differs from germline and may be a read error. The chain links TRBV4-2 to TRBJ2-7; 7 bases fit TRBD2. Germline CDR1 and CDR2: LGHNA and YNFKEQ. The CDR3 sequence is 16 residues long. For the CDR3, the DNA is TGTACCAGCAGCCAAGATCCGGGGGGTAGGTCCTACGAGCAGTACTTC. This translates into CTSSQDPGGRSYEQYF.

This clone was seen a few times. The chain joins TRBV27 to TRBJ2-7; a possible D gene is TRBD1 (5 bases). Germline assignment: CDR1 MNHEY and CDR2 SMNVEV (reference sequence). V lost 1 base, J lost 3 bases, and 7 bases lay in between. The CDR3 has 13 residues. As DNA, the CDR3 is TGTGCCAGCAGTTTATACACAGGCTACGAGCAGTACTTC. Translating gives CASSLYTGYEQYF.

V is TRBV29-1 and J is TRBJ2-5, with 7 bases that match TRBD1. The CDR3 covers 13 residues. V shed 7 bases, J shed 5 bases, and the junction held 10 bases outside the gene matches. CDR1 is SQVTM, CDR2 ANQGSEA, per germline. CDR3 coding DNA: TGCAGCGGGGAAGAGGGGGCCGGTGAGACCCAGTACTTC. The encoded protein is CSGEEGAGETQYF.

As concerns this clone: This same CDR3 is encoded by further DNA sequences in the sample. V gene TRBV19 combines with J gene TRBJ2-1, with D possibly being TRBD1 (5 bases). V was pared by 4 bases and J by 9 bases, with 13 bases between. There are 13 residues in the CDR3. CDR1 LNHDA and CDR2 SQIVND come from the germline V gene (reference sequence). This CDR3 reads CASSRTGYTEQFF. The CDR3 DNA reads TGTGCCAGTAGTAGAACAGGATATACTGAGCAGTTCTTC.

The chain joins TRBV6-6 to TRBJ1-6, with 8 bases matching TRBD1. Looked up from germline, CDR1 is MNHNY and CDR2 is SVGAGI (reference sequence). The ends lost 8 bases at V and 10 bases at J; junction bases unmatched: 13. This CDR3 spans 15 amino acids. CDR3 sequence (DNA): TGTGCCAGCCGGCCCAATCCGCAGGGGGCGTCACCCCTCCACTTT. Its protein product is CASRPNPQGASPLHF.

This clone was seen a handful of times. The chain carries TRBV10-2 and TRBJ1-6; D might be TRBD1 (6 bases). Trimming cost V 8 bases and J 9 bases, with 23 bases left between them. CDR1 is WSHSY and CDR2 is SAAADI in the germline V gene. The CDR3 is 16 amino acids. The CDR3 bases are TGCGCCAGCCTTGGGGGGTCCCCAAGAGGGGGTTCACCCCTCCACTTT. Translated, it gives CASLGGSPRGGSPLHF.

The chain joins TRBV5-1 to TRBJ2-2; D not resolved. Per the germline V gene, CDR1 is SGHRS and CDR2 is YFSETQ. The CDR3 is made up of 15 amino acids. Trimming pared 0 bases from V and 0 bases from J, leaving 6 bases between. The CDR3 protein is CASSLGHSNTGELFF. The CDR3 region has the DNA TGCGCCAGCAGCTTGGGACACTCGAACACCGGGGAGCTGTTTTTT.

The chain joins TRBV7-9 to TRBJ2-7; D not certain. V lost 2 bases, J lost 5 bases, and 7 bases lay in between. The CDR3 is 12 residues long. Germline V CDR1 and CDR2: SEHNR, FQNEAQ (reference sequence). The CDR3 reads CASSLIIDEQYF. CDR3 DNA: TGTGCCAGCAGCTTAATTATCGACGAGCAGTACTTC. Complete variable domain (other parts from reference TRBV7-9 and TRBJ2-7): DTGVSQNPRHKITKRGQNVTFRCDPISEHNRLYWYRQTLGQGPEFLTYFQNEAQLEKSRLLSDRFSAERPKGSFSTLEIQRTEQGDSAMYLCASSLIIDEQYFGPGTRLTVT.

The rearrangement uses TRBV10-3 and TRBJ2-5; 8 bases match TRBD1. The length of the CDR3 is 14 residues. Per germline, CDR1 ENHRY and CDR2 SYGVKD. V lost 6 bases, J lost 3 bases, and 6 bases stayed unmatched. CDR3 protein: CAISMTGAEETQYF. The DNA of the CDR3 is TGTGCCATCAGCATGACAGGGGCGGAAGAGACCCAGTACTTC.

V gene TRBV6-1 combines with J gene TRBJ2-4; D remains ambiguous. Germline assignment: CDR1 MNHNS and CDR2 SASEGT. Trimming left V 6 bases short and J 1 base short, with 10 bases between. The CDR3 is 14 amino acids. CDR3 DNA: TGTGCCAGCAGGGGTTTAGGTGCCAAAAACATTCAGTACTTC. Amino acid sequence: CASRGLGAKNIQYF.

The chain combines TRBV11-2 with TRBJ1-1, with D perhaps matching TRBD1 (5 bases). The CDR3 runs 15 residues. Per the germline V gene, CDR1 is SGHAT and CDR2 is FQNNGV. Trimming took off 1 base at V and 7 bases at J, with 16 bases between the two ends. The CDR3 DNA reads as TGTGCCAGCAGCTTAGTCGGGGCAGGGACGGGTGAAGCTTTCTTT. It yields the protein CASSLVGAGTGEAFF.

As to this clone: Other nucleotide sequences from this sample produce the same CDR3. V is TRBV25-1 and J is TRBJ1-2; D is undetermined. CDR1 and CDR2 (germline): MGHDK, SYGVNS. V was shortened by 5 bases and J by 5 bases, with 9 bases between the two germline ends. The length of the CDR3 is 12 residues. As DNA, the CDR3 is TGTGCCAGCAGTTTGTTGGGGTATGGCTACACCTTC. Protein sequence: CASSLLGYGYTF.

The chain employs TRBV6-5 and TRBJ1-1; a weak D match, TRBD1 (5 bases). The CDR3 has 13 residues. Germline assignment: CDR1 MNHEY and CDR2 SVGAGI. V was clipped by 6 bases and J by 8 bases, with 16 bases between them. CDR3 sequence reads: CASSPFRGLEAFF. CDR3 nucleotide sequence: TGTGCCAGCAGCCCCTTTCGGGGGTTAGAAGCTTTCTTT.